These 11 T cell receptor beta chains share one sample of origin, sequenced in a study of blood T cell repertoires in COVID-19. The method was immunoSEQ multiplex PCR; TCRdb's version includes in-frame clones alone and lacks a portion of them. The sample shows roughly 140,000 clones, about 86% of them seen only once. Sample: peripheral blood. The receptors were gathered from a human donor in a cohort sampled during active COVID-19.

The V call is TRBV5-1, the J call TRBJ1-2; 7 nucleotides agree with TRBD1. Trimming removed 0 bases from V and 2 bases from J; junction bases left unmatched: 7. This CDR3 comprises 16 residues. Germline CDR1 SGHRS, CDR2 YFSETQ. CDR3 in amino acids: CASSLARQGENYGYTF. DNA of the CDR3: TGCGCCAGCAGCTTGGCAAGGCAGGGGGAAAACTATGGCTACACCTTC.

This clone showed up just a few times. The chain carries TRBV4-2 and TRBJ1-1, with D unresolved. Germline V gene lookup returns CDR1 LGHNA and CDR2 YNFKEQ. This CDR3 has 22 residues. Between the trimmed V and J ends, which lost 1 base and 0 bases, there was a span of 30 bases. The CDR3 DNA follows: TGTGCCAGCAGCCAAGGAATTTCCAAGGCGGGCGGATTAGTGGGGATGAACACTGAAGCTTTCTTT. Protein: CASSQGISKAGGLVGMNTEAFF.

This clone came up once. V and J are TRBV7-2 and TRBJ1-2; possibly TRBD1 for D (6 bases). The CDR3 length is 13 residues. V dropped 3 bases and J dropped 8 bases, with 13 bases sitting between them. The germline CDR1 and CDR2 sequences are SGHTA and FQGNSA. CDR3: CASSFRGSEGYTF. DNA of the CDR3: TGTGCCAGCAGCTTCAGGGGTAGTGAGGGCTACACCTTC. The full variable domain, with the rest looked up from reference TRBV7-2 and TRBJ1-2, is GAGVSQSPSNKVTEKGKDVELRCDPISGHTALYWYRQSLGQGLEFLIYFQGNSAPDKSGLPSDRFSAERTGGSVSTLTIQRTQQEDSAVYLCASSFRGSEGYTFGSGTRLTVV.

V gene TRBV28 combines with J gene TRBJ1-6, with 8 bases matching TRBD1. V shed 1 base, J shed 10 bases, and the junction held 9 bases outside the gene matches. The CDR3 is made up of 16 amino acids. Germline V gives CDR1 MDHEN, CDR2 SYDVKM. CDR3 sequence reads: CASSLFGQGGRSPLHF. Written as DNA, the CDR3 is TGTGCCAGCAGTTTATTCGGACAGGGTGGTAGGTCACCCCTCCACTTT. The whole variable domain, remainder taken from reference TRBV28 and TRBJ1-6, is DVKVTQSSRYLVKRTGEKVFLECVQDMDHENMFWYRQDPGLGLRLIYFSYDVKMKEKGDIPEGYSVSREKKERFSLILESASTNQTSMYLCASSLFGQGGRSPLHFGNGTRLTVT.

This clone was counted once. The chain is built from TRBV4-2 and TRBJ2-1, with 9 bases matching TRBD2. Germline-derived CDR1 and CDR2 are LGHNA and YNFKEQ. This CDR3 is 16 amino acids long. J was trimmed by 4 bases and V by 3 bases; bases with no gene match: 7. The CDR3 nucleotides read TGTGCCAGCAGCCACCTTAGCGGGAGTCTTTACAATGAGCAGTTCTTC. Residues: CASSHLSGSLYNEQFF.

V usage is TRBV7-2 and J usage is TRBJ2-1, with D perhaps TRBD2 (6 bases). V lost 2 bases and J lost 7, with 9 bases in between. Germline loops: CDR1 SGHTA, CDR2 FQGNSA. This CDR3 has 13 residues. CDR3 protein: CASSLRLANEQFF. CDR3 nucleotides: TGTGCCAGCAGCTTACGTCTAGCGAATGAGCAGTTCTTC.

V gene TRBV7-9 combines with J gene TRBJ2-7; 12 bases are a match to TRBD2. This CDR3 has 16 amino acids. Unmatched junction bases numbered 5, after V lost 5 bases and J lost 0 bases. Per germline, CDR1 SEHNR and CDR2 FQNEAQ (reference sequence). CDR3 sequence (DNA): TGTGCCAGCAGCCTCCTAGCGGGAGGGACCTCCTACGAGCAGTACTTC. Translating gives CASSLLAGGTSYEQYF.

This clone was picked up one time. The chain has TRBV6-1 and TRBJ2-5; D perhaps matches TRBD1 (6 bases). The CDR3 is made up of 15 amino acids. Per germline, CDR1 MNHNS and CDR2 SASEGT. V dropped 2 bases and J dropped 0 bases, with 10 bases sitting between them. The CDR3 protein is CASSERGRDQETQYF. Written as DNA, the CDR3 is TGTGCCAGCAGTGAAAGGGGGAGAGACCAAGAGACCCAGTACTTC.

The chain carries TRBV9 and TRBJ1-1; 8 bases are a match to TRBD1. Unmatched junction bases numbered 10, after V lost 3 bases and J lost 3 bases. The CDR3 runs to 16 residues. The germline V gene encodes CDR1 SGDLS and CDR2 YYNGEE. CDR3 in amino acids: CASSAPKGQVDTEAFF. DNA of the CDR3: TGTGCCAGCAGCGCCCCCAAGGGACAGGTGGACACTGAAGCTTTCTTT.

CDR3 sequence reads: CASSLRAGYQNIQYF. The DNA of the CDR3 is TGTGCCAGCAGCCTCCGTGCCGGTTACCAAAACATTCAGTACTTC. The chain couples TRBV5-6 to TRBJ2-4, with unresolved D. Germline CDR1 SGHDT, CDR2 YYEEEE. V lost 4 bases and J 5 bases, leaving 16 bases between the germline ends. CDR3 size: 15 residues.

This clone was observed a single time. The CDR3 sequence: CSVAEDTTNYGYTF. As DNA, the CDR3 is TGCAGCGTTGCTGAAGACACAACTAACTATGGCTACACCTTC. V usage is TRBV29-1 and J usage is TRBJ1-2, with D unresolved. CDR1 and CDR2 (germline): SQVTM, ANQGSEA. Trimming took off 4 bases at V and 0 bases at J, with 12 bases between the two ends. This CDR3 has 14 residues. Filled out from reference TRBV29-1 and TRBJ1-2, the complete variable domain reads SAVISQKPSRDICQRGTSLTIQCQVDSQVTMMFWYRQQPGQSLTLIATANQGSEATYESGFVIDKFPISRPNLTFSTLTVSNMSPEDSSIYLCSVAEDTTNYGYTFGSGTRLTVV.